The source of this T cell receptor beta chain is a study of T-cell memory formation after mild COVID-19. Study observations and caveats: Pre-infection memory contained some responding clones, which suggested that cross-reactive memory had joined.

The CDR3 is made up of 14 amino acids. The V end was cut by 0 bases, the J end by 2 bases, with 7 bases between. From germline, CDR1 is MNHEY and CDR2 SVGAGI. TCRdb re-derived calls from the 5' RACE reads in MiXCR, one entry per CDR3 protein. Here the sample spans about 260,000 distinct CDR3 sequences, roughly 15% being singletons. To note about this clonotype: The antigen is not known.

Sequenced material: PBMCs or a T cell subset sorted from them (not recorded which). The chain employs TRBV6-5 and TRBJ1-2; tentatively, D is TRBD1 (5 bases). The TCR was taken from a young man who had mild COVID-19 (a few samples of this study predate the infection). Cell type and time point are not known. The CDR3 sequence is CASSYSGGNYGYTF. In DNA, the CDR3 is TGTGCCAGCAGTTACTCGGGGGGGAACTATGGCTACACCTTC.